The source of this T cell receptor beta chain is a study of Graves' ophthalmopathy and Graves' hyperthyroidism. Study-wide points: With approximately 90% sensitivity and over 65% specificity, a 13-signature model separated ophthalmopathy from stable hyperthyroidism.

Clinical symptoms, serum thyroxine, TRAb, thyroid ultrasound and orbital computed tomography were relied on for diagnosis. PBMCs were density-gradient isolated from roughly 9.6 ml fresh blood. This clonotype was seen a few times. The antigen remains unidentified. Its ends do not fully match the called genes, so a read error is possible. The CDR3 contains 15 residues. Germline V gives CDR1 KGHDR, CDR2 SFDVKD. Amplification of TCR beta CDR3 regions used RNA transcripts. First-round RT-PCR relied on HTBI primers, and a second-round multiplex PCR came next. From the multiplex PCR reads, TCRdb called clonotypes with MiXCR, one entry per CDR3 protein. The table records about 700,000 distinct CDR3 sequences, 40% of them present only once.

The chain is built from TRBV24-1 and TRBJ2-7; weak D call: TRBD1 (6 bases). Sequencing was performed on peripheral blood. This receptor was taken from an adult man with Graves' ophthalmopathy. CDR3 DNA: TGTGCCAGCAGTTTATGGCCAGGGGCTACCCACGAGCAGTACTTC. Protein product: CASSLWPGATHEQYF.